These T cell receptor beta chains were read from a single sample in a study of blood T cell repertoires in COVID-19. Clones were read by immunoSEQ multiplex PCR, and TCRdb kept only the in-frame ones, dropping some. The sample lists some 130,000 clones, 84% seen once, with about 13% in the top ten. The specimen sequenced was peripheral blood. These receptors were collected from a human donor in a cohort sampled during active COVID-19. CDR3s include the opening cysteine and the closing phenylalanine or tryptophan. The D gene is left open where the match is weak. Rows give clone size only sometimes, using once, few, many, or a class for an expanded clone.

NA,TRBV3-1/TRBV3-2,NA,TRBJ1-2,CASSQDRRFGYTF,TGTGCCAGCAGCCAAGATAGGAGGTTCGGCTACACCTTC
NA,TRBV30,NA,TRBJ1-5,CAWSRGTVNQPQHF,TGTGCCTGGAGCCGAGGGACTGTCAATCAGCCCCAGCATTTT
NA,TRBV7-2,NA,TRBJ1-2,CASSFTGGAYGYTF,TGTGCCAGCAGCTTCACGGGGGGGGCCTATGGCTACACCTTC
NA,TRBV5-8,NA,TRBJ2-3,CASSLGDSNTDTQYF,TGTGCCAGCAGCTTGGGGGACTCAAACACAGATACGCAGTATTTT
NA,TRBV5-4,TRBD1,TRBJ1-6,CASSPGTGRFNSPLHF,TGTGCCAGCAGTCCAGGGACAGGAAGATTTAATTCACCCCTCCACTTT
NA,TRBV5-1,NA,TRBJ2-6,CASSLVPGTGANVLTF,TGCGCCAGCAGCTTGGTTCCAGGGACTGGGGCCAACGTCCTGACTTTC
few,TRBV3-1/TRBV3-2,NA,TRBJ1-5,CASSPTRYEPQHF,TGTGCCAGCAGCCCCACTCGTTATGAGCCCCAGCATTTT
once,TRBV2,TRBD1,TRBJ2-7,CASGDRQDYEQYF,TGTGCCAGCGGGGACAGGCAGGACTACGAGCAGTACTTC
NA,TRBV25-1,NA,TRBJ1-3,CASSGRSGPSGNTIYF,TGTGCCAGCAGCGGAAGGTCAGGGCCCTCTGGAAACACCATATATTTT
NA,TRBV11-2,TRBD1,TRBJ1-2,CASSLVGGQGLNYGYTF,TGTGCCAGCAGCTTAGTGGGAGGACAGGGGCTTAACTATGGCTACACCTTC
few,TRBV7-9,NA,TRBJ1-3,CASSLQGSSGNTIYF,TGTGCCAGCAGCTTACAGGGGAGCTCTGGAAACACCATATATTTT
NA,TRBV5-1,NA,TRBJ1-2,CASSSRGGDNYGYTF,TGCGCCAGCAGCTCTAGGGGGGGAGATAACTATGGCTACACCTTC
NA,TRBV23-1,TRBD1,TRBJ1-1,CASRKQGRTEAFF,TGCGCCAGCAGGAAACAGGGGCGCACTGAAGCTTTCTTT
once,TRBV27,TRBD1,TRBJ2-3,CASSQDRFTDTQYF,TGTGCCAGCAGTCAGGACAGGTTCACAGATACGCAGTATTTT
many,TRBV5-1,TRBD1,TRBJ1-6,CASSGGTGGVHGSPLHF,TGCGCCAGCAGCGGGGGGACAGGTGGAGTTCATGGGTCACCCCTCCACTTT
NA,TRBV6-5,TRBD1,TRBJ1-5,CASGADRGGNQPQHF,TGTGCCAGCGGCGCGGACAGGGGAGGCAATCAGCCCCAGCATTTT
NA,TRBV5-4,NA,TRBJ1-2,CASSLQGSDYGYTF,TGTGCCAGCAGCCTCCAGGGGTCGGACTATGGCTACACCTTC
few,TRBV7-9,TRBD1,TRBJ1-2,CASVIGQGNYGYTF,TGTGCCAGCGTAATAGGACAGGGTAACTATGGCTACACCTTC
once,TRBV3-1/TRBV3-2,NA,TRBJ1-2,CASSQVRSGYTF,TGTGCCAGCAGCCAAGTGCGGTCCGGCTACACCTTC
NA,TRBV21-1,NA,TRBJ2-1,CASSGPVSGDHNEQFF,TGTGCCAGCAGCGGTCCGGTGTCGGGGGACCACAATGAGCAGTTCTTC
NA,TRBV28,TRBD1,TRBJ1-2,CAVRQGASYGYTF,TGTGCCGTCAGACAGGGGGCAAGCTATGGCTACACCTTC
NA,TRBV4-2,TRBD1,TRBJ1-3,CASSQERQGNTIYF,TGTGCCAGCAGCCAAGAACGACAGGGGAACACCATATATTTT
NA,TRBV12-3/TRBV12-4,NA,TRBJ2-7,CASTRGGAYEQYF,TGTGCCAGCACTCGTGGGGGGGCATACGAGCAGTACTTC
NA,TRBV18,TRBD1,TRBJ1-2,CASSPGQINYGYTF,TGTGCCAGCTCACCGGGACAGATTAACTATGGCTACACCTTC
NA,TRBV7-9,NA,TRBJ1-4,CASTAGQAGNEKLFF,TGTGCCAGCACCGCGGGGCAAGCCGGTAATGAAAAACTGTTTTTT
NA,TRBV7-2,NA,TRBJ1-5,CASSFGDQPQHF,TGTGCCAGCAGCTTCGGAGACCAGCCCCAGCATTTT
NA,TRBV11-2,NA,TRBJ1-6,CASTQPGIRLHF,TGTGCCAGCACCCAACCCGGGATAAGACTCCACTTT
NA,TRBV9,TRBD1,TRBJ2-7,CASSVGSGGGYEQYF,TGTGCCAGCAGCGTAGGTTCAGGGGGCGGCTACGAGCAGTACTTC
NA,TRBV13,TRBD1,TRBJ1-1,CASSLSGGSNTEAFF,TGTGCCAGCAGCTTATCAGGGGGGTCGAACACTGAAGCTTTCTTT
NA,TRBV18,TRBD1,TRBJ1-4,CASSPATGPREKLFF,TGTGCCAGCTCGCCCGCGACAGGGCCGAGAGAAAAACTGTTTTTT
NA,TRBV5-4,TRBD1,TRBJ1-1,CASSSGQGAGSTEAFF,TGTGCCAGCAGCTCCGGACAGGGGGCAGGTAGCACTGAAGCTTTCTTT
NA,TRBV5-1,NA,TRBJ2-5,CASSSGGTTKETQYF,TGCGCCAGCAGCTCTGGGGGGACCACAAAAGAGACCCAGTACTTC
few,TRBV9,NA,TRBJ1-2,CASSVGSQGGNYGYTF,TGTGCCAGCAGCGTAGGGAGCCAGGGAGGGAACTATGGCTACACCTTC
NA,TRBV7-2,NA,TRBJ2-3,CASSLYAGPNTDTQYF,TGTGCCAGCAGCTTATATGCGGGACCCAACACAGATACGCAGTATTTT
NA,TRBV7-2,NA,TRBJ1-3,CASSSGAGNTIYF,TGTGCCAGCAGCTCAGGGGCTGGAAACACCATATATTTT
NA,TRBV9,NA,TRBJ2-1,CASTPGEFSYNEQFF,TGTGCCAGCACCCCCGGGGAATTCTCCTACAATGAGCAGTTCTTC
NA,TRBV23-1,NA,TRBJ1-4,CASTSGALPDNEKLFF,TGCGCCAGCACCAGTGGGGCGCTGCCGGATAATGAAAAACTGTTTTTT
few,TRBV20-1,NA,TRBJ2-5,CSASRGAETQYF,TGCAGTGCTAGTCGGGGGGCAGAGACCCAGTACTTC
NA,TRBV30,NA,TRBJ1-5,CAWSLAGSHSNQPQHF,TGTGCCTGGAGCCTCGCCGGGAGCCATAGCAATCAGCCCCAGCATTTT
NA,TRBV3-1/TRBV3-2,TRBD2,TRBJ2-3,CASSFSGGAIDTQYF,TGTGCCAGCAGCTTTAGCGGGGGGGCCATAGATACGCAGTATTTT
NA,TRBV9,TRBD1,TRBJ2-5,CASSVTTGTGGETQYF,TGTGCCAGCAGCGTCACTACCGGGACAGGGGGTGAGACCCAGTACTTC
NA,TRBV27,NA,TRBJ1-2,CASSFSRFYGYTF,TGTGCCAGCAGTTTTTCACGGTTCTATGGCTACACCTTC
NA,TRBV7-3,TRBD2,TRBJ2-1,CASAQRGLGDEQFF,TGTGCCAGCGCTCAGCGGGGGCTGGGGGATGAGCAGTTCTTC
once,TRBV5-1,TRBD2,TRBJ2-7,CASSSFREISGGRHYEQYF,TGCGCCAGCAGCTCCTTCCGGGAGATTAGCGGGGGGAGGCACTACGAGCAGTACTTC
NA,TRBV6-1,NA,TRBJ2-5,CASSEAPRGAQETQYF,TGTGCCAGCAGTGAAGCCCCCAGGGGAGCCCAAGAGACCCAGTACTTC
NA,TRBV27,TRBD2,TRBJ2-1,CASSLDRDYSPNEQFF,TGTGCCAGCAGTCTCGACCGGGACTACAGTCCCAATGAGCAGTTCTTC
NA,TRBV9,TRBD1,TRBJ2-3,CASSVQGAGTDTQYF,TGTGCCAGCAGCGTGCAGGGGGCTGGCACAGATACGCAGTATTTT
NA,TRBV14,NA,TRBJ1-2,CASSQDRSGDYGYTF,TGTGCCAGCAGCCAAGATCGATCCGGGGACTATGGCTACACCTTC
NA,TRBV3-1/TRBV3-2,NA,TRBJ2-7,CASSHLTTVYEQYF,TGTGCCAGCAGCCATCTCACTACGGTGTACGAGCAGTACTTC
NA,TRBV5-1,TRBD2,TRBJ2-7,CASSQAATSGNYEQYF,TGCGCCAGCAGCCAGGCAGCGACTAGCGGAAACTACGAGCAGTACTTC
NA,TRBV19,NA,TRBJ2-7,CASSRRTNIYEQYF,TGTGCCAGTAGTCGACGGACTAACATCTACGAGCAGTACTTC
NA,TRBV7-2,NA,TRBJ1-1,CASSSSAGGNTEAFF,TGTGCCAGCAGCTCCAGCGCGGGAGGGAACACTGAAGCTTTCTTT
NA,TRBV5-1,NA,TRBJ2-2,CASSPIAGTGGGELFF,TGCGCCAGCAGCCCCATTGCCGGGACTGGGGGCGGGGAGCTGTTTTTT
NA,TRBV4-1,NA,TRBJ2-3,CASKPSRGFGGLDTQYF,TGCGCCAGCAAGCCAAGCCGAGGGTTTGGGGGGTTAGATACGCAGTATTTT
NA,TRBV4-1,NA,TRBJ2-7,CASSQARRDYEQYF,TGCGCCAGCAGCCAGGCAAGACGGGACTACGAGCAGTACTTC
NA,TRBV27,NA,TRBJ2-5,CASSSSETQYF,NA
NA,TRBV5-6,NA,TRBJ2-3,CASSLSGGVSGADTQYF,TGTGCCAGCAGCTTGAGTGGGGGCGTCTCCGGGGCGGATACGCAGTATTTT